The 22 T cell receptor beta chains given below trace back to one sample, sequenced in a study of a mutant IDH1 vaccine in newly diagnosed glioma. Specified time point: baseline, week 1 (first vaccination visit). Regarding treatment: pre-vaccination baseline after standard-of-care therapy. Clones were sequenced by immunoSEQ multiplex PCR, and TCRdb holds only the in-frame ones, with some missing. This table has about 67,000 clones, approximately 82% appearing once. Sequences were derived from peripheral blood mononuclear cells (PBMCs), sampled from a glioma patient treated with radiotherapy, temozolomide or both. Receptor source: a young woman with glioma. Some clones in this sample may be carry-over from other donors' samples.

This chain links TRBV6-6 with TRBJ2-7, with no clear D. CDR1 is MNHNY and CDR2 is SVGAGI in the germline V gene (reference sequence). This CDR3 comprises 11 residues. Trimming shortened V by 0 bases and J by 6 bases, and 3 bases separated the two germline ends. The CDR3 region is CASSYSFEQYF. In DNA form, the CDR3 reads TGTGCCAGCAGTTACTCGTTCGAGCAGTACTTC.

J is TRBJ2-7 and V is TRBV11-2; D call uncertain. Looked up from germline, CDR1 is SGHAT and CDR2 is FQNNGV. The V end lost 5 bases, the J end lost 3 bases, and 14 bases lay between the germline ends. The CDR3 is 14 residues long. CDR3 region: CASSQTLPFYEQYF. The CDR3 DNA follows: TGTGCCAGCAGCCAGACCCTCCCCTTCTACGAGCAGTACTTC.

The chain carries TRBV7-8 and TRBJ1-2; maybe TRBD1 (5 bases). The germline CDR1 and CDR2 sequences are SGHVS and FQNEAQ. V was trimmed by 4 bases and J by 4 bases, leaving 7 bases between them. The CDR3 is made up of 12 amino acids. The CDR3 loop reads CASSSDTYGYTF. The CDR3 nucleotides read TGTGCCAGCAGCTCGGACACCTATGGCTACACCTTC.

In this sample, this clone turned up once. The chain employs TRBV7-9 and TRBJ2-7, with D possibly being TRBD1 (6 bases). There are 14 residues in the CDR3. V was cut by 4 bases and J by 2 bases, with 12 bases left in between. The germline gives CDR1 SEHNR, CDR2 FQNEAQ (reference sequence). DNA for the CDR3: TGTGCCAGCAGCTCCCTACAGGGAACCTACGAGCAGTACTTC. It encodes CASSSLQGTYEQYF.

DNA of the CDR3: TGTGCCAGCAGGTTGACAGGGTTTGGGGACACTGAAGCTTTCTTT. Its translation is CASRLTGFGDTEAFF. The chain recombines TRBV6-6 with TRBJ1-1; the match to TRBD1 covers 7 bases. Germline V gene lookup returns CDR1 MNHNY and CDR2 SVGAGI (reference sequence). V shed 6 bases and J 3 bases; nucleotides not matched to a gene: 10. The CDR3 length is 15 residues.

This sequence joins TRBV9 and TRBJ2-7; D possibly corresponds to TRBD2 (5 bases). Trimming removed 0 bases from V and 2 bases from J, with 9 bases in between. CDR3 length: 14 residues. Germline loops: CDR1 SGDLS, CDR2 YYNGEE. CDR3 region: CASSVGSEPYEQYF. The CDR3 DNA reads TGTGCCAGCAGCGTAGGTAGCGAGCCCTACGAGCAGTACTTC.

The V call is TRBV23-1, the J call TRBJ1-1, with 8 nucleotides matching TRBD1. TRBV23-1 is classed as an ORF, of uncertain function. Germline trimming cut 4 bases from V and 0 bases from J; bases unmatched to any gene: 10. The CDR3 totals 17 residues. CDR3 sequence (DNA): TGCGCCAGCAGTCTGGACAGGGCCCTTCTTATGAACACTGAAGCTTTCTTT. Protein product: CASSLDRALLMNTEAFF.

The chain uses TRBV6-5 and TRBJ1-1; D might be TRBD1 (5 bases). Germline V gene sequence: CDR1 MNHEY, CDR2 SVGAGI. Trimming took 4 bases from V and 8 from J, leaving 17 bases between them. The CDR3 is 14 amino acids. The CDR3 sequence is CASSLLVRDGEAFF. CDR3 DNA: TGTGCCAGCAGTTTGCTCGTCCGGGACGGCGAAGCTTTCTTT.

This chain links TRBV4-1 with TRBJ2-2; D gene ambiguous. Per the germline V gene, CDR1 is MGHRA and CDR2 is YSYEKL. This CDR3 is 15 amino acids long. Between the trimmed V and J ends, which lost 0 bases and 5 bases, there was a span of 10 bases. The CDR3 loop is CASSQEALFTGELFF. The CDR3 region has the DNA TGCGCCAGCAGCCAAGAAGCCCTTTTTACCGGGGAGCTGTTTTTT.

The chain is built from TRBV6-5 and TRBJ1-2, with D perhaps matching TRBD1 (6 bases). CDR1 MNHEY and CDR2 SVGAGI come from the germline V gene. V lost 4 bases and J lost 1, with 13 bases in between. CDR3 length equals 15 residues. The CDR3 nucleotides are TGTGCCAGCAGTTTTGGACAGAGTCATAACTATGGCTACACCTTC. Translation: CASSFGQSHNYGYTF.

The V and J genes are TRBV6-5 and TRBJ1-6, with a possible D match to TRBD1 (5 bases). This CDR3 contains 14 residues. V was cut by 5 bases and J by 5 bases, with 10 bases left in between. Germline V gene data show CDR1 as MNHEY and CDR2 as SVGAGI. The DNA for the CDR3 is TGTGCCAGCAGTAGACAGCAGAATAATTCACCCCTCCACTTT. This codes for CASSRQQNNSPLHF.

This chain connects TRBV27 to TRBJ1-2; 9 bases agree with TRBD1. CDR1 is MNHEY, CDR2 SMNVEV, per germline (reference sequence). The CDR3 runs to 16 residues. V lost 6 bases, J lost 0 bases, and 8 bases stayed unmatched. CDR3 DNA sequence: TGTGCCAGCAGGGGAACAGGGGGCGAGGCTAACTATGGCTACACCTTC. Translation gives CASRGTGGEANYGYTF.

The J gene is TRBJ1-3, the V gene TRBV9; D is unresolved. CDR1 is SGDLS and CDR2 is YYNGEE in the germline V gene. Deletions cut 0 bases from V and 0 bases from J, with 10 bases between. This CDR3 region has 16 residues. CDR3 in amino acids: CASSVVKNPSGNTIYF. CDR3 sequence (DNA): TGTGCCAGCAGCGTAGTGAAGAACCCCTCTGGAAACACCATATATTTT.

About this clone: Other DNA sequences of this sample code for an identical CDR3. V gene TRBV30 combines with J gene TRBJ1-1; D uncertain. Trimming left V 0 bases short and J 0 bases short, with 5 bases between. Germline V lookup: CDR1 GTSNPN, CDR2 SVGIG (reference sequence). The CDR3 length is 13 residues. CDR3 in amino acids: CAWSVGLNTEAFF. DNA of the CDR3: TGTGCCTGGAGTGTAGGACTGAACACTGAAGCTTTCTTT.

This chain uses TRBV9 with TRBJ1-2; 8 bases align to TRBD1. The CDR3 extends over 16 amino acids. The germline V gene has CDR1 SGDLS and CDR2 YYNGEE. J gave up 5 bases and V 3 bases, and 12 bases lay outside the gene matches. CDR3: CASSGLTQGAGYGYTF. CDR3 DNA sequence: TGTGCCAGCAGCGGTTTAACTCAGGGGGCTGGGTATGGCTACACCTTC.

The gene calls are TRBV7-3 and TRBJ2-3, with D unresolved. Trimming cost V 3 bases and J 6 bases, with 13 bases left between them. Germline CDR1 reads SGHTA; CDR2 reads FQGTGA. The CDR3 has 14 residues. The CDR3, as DNA: TGTGCCAGCAGCTTTGGGTCCGGCAGGGATACGCAGTATTTT. Encoded protein: CASSFGSGRDTQYF.

The rearrangement joins TRBV7-8 to TRBJ1-1; D gene uncertain. This CDR3 region has 14 residues. The germline V and J ends were trimmed by 5 bases and 4 bases, with 14 bases remaining between them. From germline, CDR1 is SGHVS and CDR2 FQNEAQ. The CDR3 is CASSPGGKGTEAFF. Here the CDR3 DNA reads TGTGCCAGCAGCCCCGGTGGGAAGGGCACTGAAGCTTTCTTT.

The J gene is TRBJ2-5, the V gene TRBV7-8, with TRBD2 matching 10 bases. V shed 3 bases and J 2 bases; nucleotides not matched to a gene: 3. CDR3 length equals 15 residues. CDR1 SGHVS and CDR2 FQNEAQ come from the germline V gene. CDR3 amino acids: CASSLPSGGQETQYF. The CDR3 DNA reads as TGTGCCAGCAGCTTGCCTAGCGGGGGACAAGAGACCCAGTACTTC.

V and J are TRBV2 and TRBJ2-5, with D unresolved. In germline, CDR1 is SNHLY, CDR2 FYNNEI. The CDR3 totals 12 residues. Trimming took 5 bases from V and 5 from J, leaving 9 bases between them. The CDR3 protein is CASSLTGETQYF. In DNA form, the CDR3 reads TGTGCCAGCAGTTTGACCGGTGAGACCCAGTACTTC.

This clone was found a few times. J is TRBJ1-5 and V is TRBV5-6; D gene unclear. CDR1 is SGHDT and CDR2 is YYEEEE in the germline V gene. The length of the CDR3 is 12 residues. V lost 4 bases, J lost 0 bases, and 2 bases lay in between. The CDR3 DNA is TGTGCCAGCAGCGGTAGCAATCAGCCCCAGCATTTT. Protein: CASSGSNQPQHF.

The rearrangement links TRBV25-1 to TRBJ1-1; no firm D call. The germline V gene encodes CDR1 MGHDK and CDR2 SYGVNS. The CDR3 sequence is 14 residues long. With 3 bases removed from V and 1 base from J, the gap between germline ends came to 9 bases. The CDR3 DNA sequence: TGTGCCAGCAGTGAGGGTTTGGGGAACACTGAAGCTTTCTTT. Amino acid sequence: CASSEGLGNTEAFF.

The chain joins TRBV5-1 to TRBJ1-6, with 9 bases aligning to TRBD1. Germline CDR1 and CDR2: SGHRS and YFSETQ. This CDR3 contains 16 residues. Trimming at V came to 0 bases and at J to 3 bases, leaving 1 base not matched to a gene. The CDR3 here is CASSLAGQGYNSPLHF. For the CDR3, the DNA is TGCGCCAGCAGCTTGGCGGGACAGGGCTATAATTCACCCCTCCACTTT. Filled out from reference TRBV5-1 and TRBJ1-6, the complete variable domain reads KAGVTQTPRYLIKTRGQQVTLSCSPISGHRSVSWYQQTPGQGLQFLFEYFSETQRNKGNFPGRFSGRQFSNSRSEMNVSTLELGDSALYLCASSLAGQGYNSPLHFGNGTRLTVT.